The source of this TCR beta chain is a study of control samples from healthy donors and cancer patients. The method was immunoSEQ multiplex PCR; TCRdb's version includes in-frame clones alone and lacks a portion of them. Of about 160,000 clones in the sample, approximately 96% are singletons; the top ten hold under 8.5%. Losses at the gene ends were 7 bases for V and 5 bases for J; bases not matched to a gene: 14. The CDR3 has 16 amino acids. Germline loops: CDR1 MNHEY, CDR2 SVGEGT. The chain carries TRBV6-2 or TRBV6-3 and TRBJ1-5, with TRBD1 matching over 7 bases. The receptor comes from a woman aged 40 to 50 in good health. Sequencing used blood. CDR3 protein: CASTPRLGTVDQPQHF. The CDR3 DNA follows: TGTGCCAGCACCCCCAGACTCGGGACAGTTGATCAGCCCCAGCATTTT.